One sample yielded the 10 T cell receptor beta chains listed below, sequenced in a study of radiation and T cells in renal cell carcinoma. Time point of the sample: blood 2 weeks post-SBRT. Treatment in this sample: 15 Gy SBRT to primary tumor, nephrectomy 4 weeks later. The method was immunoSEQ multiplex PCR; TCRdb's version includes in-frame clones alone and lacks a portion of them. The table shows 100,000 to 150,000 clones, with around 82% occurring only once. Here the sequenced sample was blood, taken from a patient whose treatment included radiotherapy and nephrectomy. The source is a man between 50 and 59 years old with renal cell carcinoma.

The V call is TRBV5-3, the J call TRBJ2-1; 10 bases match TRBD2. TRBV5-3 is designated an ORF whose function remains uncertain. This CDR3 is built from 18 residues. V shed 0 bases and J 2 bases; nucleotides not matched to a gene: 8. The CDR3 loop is CARSLDRSSGGTYNEQFF. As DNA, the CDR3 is TGTGCCAGAAGCTTGGATCGGTCTAGCGGGGGAACCTACAATGAGCAGTTCTTC.

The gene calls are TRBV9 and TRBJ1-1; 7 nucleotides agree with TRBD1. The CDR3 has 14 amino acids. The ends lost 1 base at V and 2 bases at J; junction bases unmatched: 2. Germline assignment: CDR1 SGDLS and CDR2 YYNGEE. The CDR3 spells CASSVWTGNTEAFF. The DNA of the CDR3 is TGTGCCAGCAGCGTATGGACAGGAAACACTGAAGCTTTCTTT.

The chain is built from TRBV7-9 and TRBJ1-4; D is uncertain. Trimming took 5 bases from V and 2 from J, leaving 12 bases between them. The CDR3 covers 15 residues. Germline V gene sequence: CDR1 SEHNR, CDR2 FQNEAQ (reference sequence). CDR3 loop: CASSPRRNTNEKLFF. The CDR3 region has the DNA TGTGCCAGCAGCCCCCGTCGGAACACTAATGAAAAACTGTTTTTT.

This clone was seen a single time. CDR3 amino acids: CASRETGNSYEQYF. The CDR3 DNA is TGTGCCAGCAGAGAGACAGGAAACTCCTACGAGCAGTACTTC. V gene TRBV2 combines with J gene TRBJ2-7; D may be TRBD1 (6 bases). Between the trimmed V and J ends, which lost 6 bases and 0 bases, there was a span of 12 bases. The CDR3 runs 14 residues. Germline lookup yields CDR1 SNHLY and CDR2 FYNNEI. The complete variable domain, with remaining parts taken from reference TRBV2 and TRBJ2-7, reads EPEVTQTPSHQVTQMGQEVILRCVPISNHLYFYWYRQILGQKVEFLVSFYNNEISEKSEIFDDQFSVERPDGSNFTLKIRSTKLEDSAMYFCASRETGNSYEQYFGPGTRLTVT.

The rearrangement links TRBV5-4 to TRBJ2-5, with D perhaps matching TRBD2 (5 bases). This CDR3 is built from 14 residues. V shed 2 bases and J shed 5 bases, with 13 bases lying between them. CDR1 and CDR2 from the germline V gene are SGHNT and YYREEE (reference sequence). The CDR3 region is CASSFRGVEETQYF. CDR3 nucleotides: TGTGCCAGCAGCTTCCGGGGAGTCGAGGAGACCCAGTACTTC.

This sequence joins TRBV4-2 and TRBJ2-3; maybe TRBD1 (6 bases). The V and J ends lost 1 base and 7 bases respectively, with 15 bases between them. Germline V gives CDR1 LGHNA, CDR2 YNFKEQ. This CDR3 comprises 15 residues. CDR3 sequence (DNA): TGTGCCAGCAGCCAAGGTAGCCAGGGGTTAAATACGCAGTATTTT. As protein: CASSQGSQGLNTQYF.

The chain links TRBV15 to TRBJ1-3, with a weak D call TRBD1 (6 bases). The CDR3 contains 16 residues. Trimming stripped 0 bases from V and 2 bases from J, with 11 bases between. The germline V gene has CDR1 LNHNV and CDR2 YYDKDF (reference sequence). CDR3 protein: CATSRETGVTGNTIYF. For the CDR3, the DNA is TGTGCCACCAGCAGAGAGACAGGTGTCACTGGAAACACCATATATTTT. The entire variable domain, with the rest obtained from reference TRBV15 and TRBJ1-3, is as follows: DAMVIQNPRYQVTQFGKPVTLSCSQTLNHNVMYWYQQKSSQAPKLLFHYYDKDFNNEADTPDNFQSRRPNTSFCFLDIRSPGLGDTAMYLCATSRETGVTGNTIYFGEGSWLTVV.

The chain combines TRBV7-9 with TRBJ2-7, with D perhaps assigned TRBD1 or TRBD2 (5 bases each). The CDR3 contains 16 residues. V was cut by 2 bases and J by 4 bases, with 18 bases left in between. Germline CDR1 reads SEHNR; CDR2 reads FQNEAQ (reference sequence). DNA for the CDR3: TGTGCCAGCAGCTTAAGTGCGAAAGGGACGCCGTACGAGCAGTACTTC. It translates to CASSLSAKGTPYEQYF.

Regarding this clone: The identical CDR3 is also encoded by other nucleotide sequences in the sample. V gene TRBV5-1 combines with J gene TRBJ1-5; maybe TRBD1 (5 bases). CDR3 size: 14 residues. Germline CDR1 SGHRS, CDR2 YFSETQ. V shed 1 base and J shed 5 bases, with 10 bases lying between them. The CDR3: CASSLNGGDQPQHF. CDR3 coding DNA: TGCGCCAGCAGCTTGAACGGGGGGGATCAGCCCCAGCATTTT. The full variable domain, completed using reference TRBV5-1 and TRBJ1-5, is KAGVTQTPRYLIKTRGQQVTLSCSPISGHRSVSWYQQTPGQGLQFLFEYFSETQRNKGNFPGRFSGRQFSNSRSEMNVSTLELGDSALYLCASSLNGGDQPQHFGDGTRLSIL.

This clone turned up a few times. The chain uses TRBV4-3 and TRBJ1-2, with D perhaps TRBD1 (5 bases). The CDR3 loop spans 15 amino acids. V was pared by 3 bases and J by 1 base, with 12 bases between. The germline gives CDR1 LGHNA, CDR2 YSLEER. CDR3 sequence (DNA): TGCGCCAGCAGCCATACCCGGGGGGATAACTATGGCTACACCTTC. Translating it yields CASSHTRGDNYGYTF.